These 22 T cell receptor beta chains came from one sample sequenced in a study of T-cell memory formation after mild COVID-19. TCRdb passed the 5' RACE reads through MiXCR, listing each CDR3 protein once. The sample yields about 560,000 distinct CDR3 sequences, around a sixth seen once. The source material was PBMCs or a T cell subset sorted from them (not recorded which). The receptors were sampled from an adult woman who had mild COVID-19 (a few samples of this study predate the infection). Cell type and time point are not known.

This clonotype has a handful of counts. This chain uses TRBV7-9 with TRBJ2-5; D gene ambiguous. CDR3 size: 16 residues. V shed 3 bases and J shed 1 base, with 15 bases lying between them. Germline lookup yields CDR1 SEHNR and CDR2 FQNEAQ (reference sequence). DNA of the CDR3: TGTGCCAGCAGCTTCTCGTACCGGGCCCTCCAAGAGACCCAGTACTTC. Amino acids: CASSFSYRALQETQYF.

The V gene is TRBV6-5, the J gene TRBJ2-7; D gene uncertain. Germline CDR1 and CDR2: MNHEY and SVGAGI. Trimming shortened V by 0 bases and J by 1 base, and 7 bases separated the two germline ends. The CDR3 sequence is 14 residues long. CDR3 nucleotides: TGTGCCAGCAGTTACTCGGACGGATCCTACGAGCAGTACTTC. It encodes CASSYSDGSYEQYF.

A few counts support this clonotype. The CDR3 DNA sequence: TGTGCCAGCAGCCAATCCGGCCTAGCGCCTACCTACGAGCAGTACTTC. Residues: CASSQSGLAPTYEQYF. This sequence joins TRBV3-1 and TRBJ2-7, with a weak D call TRBD2 (6 bases). Germline-derived CDR1 and CDR2 are LGHDT and YNNKEL (reference sequence). This CDR3 has 16 residues. Trimming stripped 2 bases from V and 2 bases from J, with 16 bases between.

The table lists this clonotype with a few counts. V gene TRBV18 combines with J gene TRBJ1-4; D gene ambiguous. This CDR3 contains 14 residues. Germline lookup yields CDR1 KGHSH and CDR2 LQKENI. V gave up 0 bases and J gave up 6 bases, with 8 bases separating them. CDR3 DNA: TGTGCCAGCTCACCACCCATGGGAGATGAAAAACTGTTTTTT. This gives the protein CASSPPMGDEKLFF.

This clonotype was seen ten or more times. CDR3 amino acids: CASSFGSTNTEAFF. The CDR3 DNA is TGCGCCAGCAGCTTCGGGTCAACGAACACTGAAGCTTTCTTT. This chain connects TRBV5-1 to TRBJ1-1, with D unresolved. CDR3 length: 14 residues. Germline V gene sequence: CDR1 SGHRS, CDR2 YFSETQ. V was trimmed by 2 bases and J by 1 base, leaving 9 bases between them.

The CDR3 reads CASSSVRDYGYTF. As DNA, the CDR3 is TGTGCCAGCAGCTCCGTAAGGGACTATGGCTACACCTTC. The V gene is TRBV11-2, the J gene TRBJ1-2; no clear D. Germline CDR1 reads SGHAT; CDR2 reads FQNNGV. Between the trimmed V and J ends, which lost 4 bases and 3 bases, there was a span of 9 bases. The CDR3 covers 13 residues.

The chain uses TRBV4-2 and TRBJ2-4; D might be TRBD2 (6 bases). CDR3 length: 17 amino acids. Trimming took off 1 base at V and 0 bases at J, with 13 bases between the two ends. Germline V gene data show CDR1 as LGHNA and CDR2 as YNFKEQ. CDR3 sequence: CASSQGTIQLAKNIQYF. CDR3 DNA: TGTGCCAGCAGCCAAGGGACTATCCAGCTAGCCAAAAACATTCAGTACTTC.

This clonotype was picked up a small number of times. This sequence joins TRBV3-1 and TRBJ2-1, with 14 bases identical to TRBD2. This CDR3 is 16 amino acids long. V lost 4 bases to trimming and J lost 6 bases; unmatched junction nucleotides: 5. Germline V CDR1 and CDR2: LGHDT, YNNKEL (reference sequence). CDR3 sequence reads: CASSPGLAGVGNEQFF. CDR3 nucleotides: TGTGCCAGCAGCCCGGGACTAGCGGGAGTAGGCAATGAGCAGTTCTTC.

The sample holds a few counts of this clonotype. The chain links TRBV7-9 to TRBJ1-6; 7 nucleotides line up with TRBD1. The germline V gene has CDR1 SEHNR and CDR2 FQNEAQ (reference sequence). The length of the CDR3 is 14 residues. Unmatched junction bases numbered 7, after V lost 7 bases and J lost 7 bases. The CDR3 nucleotides read TGTGCCAGCACCTTCGGACAGGAGAATTCACCCCTCCACTTT. It yields the protein CASTFGQENSPLHF.

This clonotype was observed a few times. The chain employs TRBV5-1 and TRBJ2-7; possibly TRBD1 for D (6 bases). V was cut by 5 bases and J by 6 bases, with 15 bases left in between. CDR3 length: 13 residues. CDR1 is SGHRS and CDR2 is YFSETQ in the germline V gene. This CDR3 reads CASSTGLGSEQYF. The CDR3 DNA reads as TGCGCCAGCAGTACAGGGTTGGGCTCCGAGCAGTACTTC.

The J gene is TRBJ1-5, the V gene TRBV19; D might be TRBD1 (6 bases). CDR3 length equals 17 residues. CDR1 and CDR2 (germline): LNHDA, SQIVND (reference sequence). Trimming removed 3 bases at V and 1 base at J, with 16 bases between. This CDR3 is CASSIWGTGTSNQPQHF. The CDR3 bases are TGTGCCAGTAGTATCTGGGGCACAGGGACAAGCAATCAGCCCCAGCATTTT.

This clonotype was found a few times. This chain links TRBV3-1 with TRBJ2-7, with D possibly TRBD2 on 5 matching bases. The CDR3 consists of 17 residues. Trimming took 4 bases from V and 1 from J, leaving 20 bases between them. Germline V gene lookup returns CDR1 LGHDT and CDR2 YNNKEL (reference sequence). The chain's CDR3 is CASSPPLASSVSYEQYF. CDR3 nucleotide sequence: TGTGCCAGCAGCCCCCCTCTCGCTAGCTCGGTTTCCTACGAGCAGTACTTC.

This clonotype was counted a few times. V usage is TRBV3-1 and J usage is TRBJ2-1; 10 nucleotides match TRBD1. CDR1 and CDR2 (germline): LGHDT, YNNKEL (reference sequence). The CDR3 spans 17 residues. Trimming at V came to 0 bases and at J to 3 bases, leaving 5 bases not matched to a gene. The CDR3 is CASSQEGGTGDYNEQFF. The CDR3 nucleotides are TGTGCCAGCAGCCAAGAAGGAGGGACAGGGGACTACAATGAGCAGTTCTTC.

The chain is built from TRBV7-9 and TRBJ2-7; 7 bases agree with TRBD1. The CDR3 totals 22 residues. Germline V CDR1 and CDR2: SEHNR, FQNEAQ (reference sequence). After removal of 3 bases from V and 4 bases from J, the junction contained 30 bases not matched to a gene. CDR3 coding DNA: TGTGCCAGCAGCTTTGGTCAATTGAGACAGGGTAGCCCCCACACTGGATTTTACGAGCAGTACTTC. Amino acids: CASSFGQLRQGSPHTGFYEQYF.

The chain recombines TRBV24-1 with TRBJ2-3; 8 bases are a match to TRBD2. CDR3 length: 15 residues. Germline-derived CDR1 and CDR2 are KGHDR and SFDVKD. With 4 bases clipped from V and 3 bases from J, the junction kept 5 bases outside the gene matches. The CDR3, as DNA: TGTGCCACCAGTGACAATAGCGGGAATACAGATACGCAGTATTTT. Protein product: CATSDNSGNTDTQYF.

The table lists this clonotype with a few counts. This chain links TRBV18 with TRBJ2-1, with TRBD1 identical over 9 bases. The germline V gene encodes CDR1 KGHSH and CDR2 LQKENI. V trimming: 4 bases; J trimming: 8 bases; junction bases outside the gene matches: 3. The CDR3 is 13 residues long. The CDR3 is CASSQDRGDEQFF. As DNA, the CDR3 is TGTGCCAGCTCACAGGACAGGGGTGATGAGCAGTTCTTC.

This clonotype was picked up a small number of times. The CDR3 loop reads CAWKPGSNFETQYF. The CDR3 DNA reads as TGTGCCTGGAAGCCAGGGAGTAATTTTGAGACCCAGTACTTC. The V gene is TRBV30, the J gene TRBJ2-5; D is tentatively TRBD1 or TRBD2 (5 bases each). CDR1 is GTSNPN, CDR2 SVGIG, per germline (reference sequence). Trimming removed 4 bases from V and 5 bases from J, with 17 bases in between. This CDR3 spans 14 amino acids.

This clonotype was picked up a small number of times. The rearrangement uses TRBV30 and TRBJ1-3; 11 bases agree with TRBD1. The V gene end was trimmed by 4 bases and the J gene end by 0 bases; junction bases not matched to a gene: 5. Germline values: CDR1 GTSNPN, CDR2 SVGIG (reference sequence). This CDR3 has 16 residues. This CDR3 reads CAWMDRGLLSGNTIYF. The CDR3 bases are TGTGCCTGGATGGACAGGGGGCTTCTCTCTGGAAACACCATATATTTT.

The rearrangement joins TRBV7-2 to TRBJ2-4; D is perhaps TRBD1 (7 bases). Trimming took off 5 bases at V and 1 base at J, with 21 bases between the two ends. The CDR3 is 18 residues long. The germline CDR1 and CDR2 sequences are SGHTA and FQGNSA. CDR3 bases: TGTGCCAGCAGCCCGTCTCAGGGGGGCGGAAGCGCCAAAAACATTCAGTACTTC. Its translation is CASSPSQGGGSAKNIQYF.

This clonotype has just a few counts. V gene TRBV5-1 combines with J gene TRBJ1-1; the D is unclear. The CDR3 is 15 amino acids. Germline V gives CDR1 SGHRS, CDR2 YFSETQ. Deletions cut 0 bases from V and 1 base from J, with 10 bases between. CDR3 protein: CASSLVSVPNTEAFF. DNA of the CDR3: TGCGCCAGCAGCTTGGTATCGGTGCCGAACACTGAAGCTTTCTTT.

The chain joins TRBV20-1 to TRBJ2-3, with D possibly TRBD2 on 7 matching bases. V lost 1 base and J lost 0, with 14 bases in between. The germline CDR1 and CDR2 sequences are DFQATT and SNEGSKA (reference sequence). The CDR3 length is 16 residues. As DNA, the CDR3 is TGCAGTGCTAGAGGGGGCGGGGGCCTTAGCACAGATACGCAGTATTTT. Protein product: CSARGGGGLSTDTQYF.

The J gene is TRBJ2-1, the V gene TRBV7-9, with D perhaps matching TRBD1 (5 bases). CDR3 length: 18 amino acids. V was shortened by 1 base and J by 4 bases, with 20 bases between the two germline ends. The V gene's germline CDR1 is SEHNR and CDR2 FQNEAQ (reference sequence). The CDR3 DNA is TGTGCCAGCAGCTTAGGTTCCATCGTAGGGGTCGGTTACAATGAGCAGTTCTTC. Translated, it gives CASSLGSIVGVGYNEQFF.